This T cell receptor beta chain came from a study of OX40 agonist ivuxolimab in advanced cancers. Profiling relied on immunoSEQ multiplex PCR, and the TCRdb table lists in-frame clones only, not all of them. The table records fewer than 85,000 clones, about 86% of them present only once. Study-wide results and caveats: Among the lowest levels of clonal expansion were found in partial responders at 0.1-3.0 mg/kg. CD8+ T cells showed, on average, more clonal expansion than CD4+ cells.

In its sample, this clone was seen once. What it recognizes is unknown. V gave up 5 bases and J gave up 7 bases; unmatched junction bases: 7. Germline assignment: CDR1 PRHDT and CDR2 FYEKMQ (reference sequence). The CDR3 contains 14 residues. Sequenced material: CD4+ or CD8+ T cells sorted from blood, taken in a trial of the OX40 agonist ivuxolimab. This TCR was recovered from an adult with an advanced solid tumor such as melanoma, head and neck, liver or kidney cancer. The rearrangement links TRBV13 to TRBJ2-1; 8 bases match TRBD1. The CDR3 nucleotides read TGTGCCAGCAGCCGACAGGGGCGGTTTAATGAGCAGTTCTTC. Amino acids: CASSRQGRFNEQFF.